This T cell receptor (beta chain) was identified during a study of CD8 T cells in Susac syndrome. With random hexamers, reverse transcription was performed on roughly 0.45 to 1 ug of RNA. In TCRdb, the immunoSEQ multiplex PCR reads were re-called with MiXCR into one record per CDR3 protein. The repertoire holds some 130,000 distinct CDR3 sequences, with approximately 79% as singletons. The CDR3 contains 15 residues. CDR1 and CDR2 (germline): MNHEY, SMNVEV (reference sequence). Germline trimming cut 5 bases from V and 7 bases from J; bases unmatched to any gene: 7. The sample comprised CD8+ T cells from PBMCs. The rearrangement uses TRBV27 and TRBJ1-6, with TRBD1 matching over 8 bases. This receptor was taken from a human donor with multiple sclerosis. CDR3 region: CASSAQGARNSPLHF. Here the CDR3 DNA reads TGTGCCAGCAGTGCCCAGGGGGCAAGGAATTCACCCCTCCACTTT.